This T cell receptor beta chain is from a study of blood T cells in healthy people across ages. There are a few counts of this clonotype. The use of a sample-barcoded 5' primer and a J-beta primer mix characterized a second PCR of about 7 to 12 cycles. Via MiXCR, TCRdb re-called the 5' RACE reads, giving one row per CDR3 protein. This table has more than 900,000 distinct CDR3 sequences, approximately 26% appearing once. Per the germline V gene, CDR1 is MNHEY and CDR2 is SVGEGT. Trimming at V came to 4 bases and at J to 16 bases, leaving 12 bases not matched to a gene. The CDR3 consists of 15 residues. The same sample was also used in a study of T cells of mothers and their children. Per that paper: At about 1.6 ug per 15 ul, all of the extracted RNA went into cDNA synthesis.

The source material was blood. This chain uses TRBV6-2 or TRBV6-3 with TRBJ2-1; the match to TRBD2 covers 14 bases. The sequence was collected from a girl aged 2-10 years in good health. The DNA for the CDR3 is TGTGCCAGCAGTTTCTCCGGGACTAGCGGGGGAATTTCATTCTTC. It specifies CASSFSGTSGGISFF.